The 21 T cell receptor beta chains below come from one sample, sequenced in a study of T-cell reconstitution after alpha-beta-depleted transplantation in children. TCRbeta library construction was performed incorporating unique molecular identifiers. In TCRdb, the PCR reads were re-called with MiXCR into one record per CDR3 protein. This sample has some 490,000 distinct CDR3 sequences, with around 12% found just once. Source: PBMCs from the stem cell graft donor, taken from the stem cell graft. These receptors were taken from a human donor who donated a stem cell graft to a child with combined immunodeficiency.

This clonotype turned up a few times. The chain employs TRBV7-8 and TRBJ2-5; possible D gene TRBD2, 6 bases. The V end was cut by 2 bases, the J end by 5 bases, with 15 bases between. Germline V gives CDR1 SGHVS, CDR2 FQNEAQ. The CDR3 consists of 15 residues. This chain's CDR3 is CASSLPGTSQETQYF. CDR3 bases: TGTGCCAGCAGCTTACCAGGGACTTCACAGGAGACCCAGTACTTC.

V usage is TRBV12-3 or TRBV12-4 and J usage is TRBJ1-1; D is perhaps TRBD1 (6 bases). V lost 5 bases to trimming and J lost 2 bases, with 12 bases between them. The CDR3 consists of 14 residues. The DNA for the CDR3 is TGTGCCAGCAGTAGGGGGGCTCGAAACACTGAAGCTTTCTTT. Translating it yields CASSRGARNTEAFF.

This clonotype showed up just a few times. The chain employs TRBV5-1 and TRBJ2-7; TRBD2 matches 10 bases. V gave up 0 bases and J gave up 6 bases; unmatched junction bases: 9. Germline CDR1 reads SGHRS; CDR2 reads YFSETQ. CDR3 length: 16 residues. CDR3 amino acids: CASSLDTSGISSEQYF. Here the CDR3 DNA reads TGCGCCAGCAGCTTGGATACTAGCGGGATAAGTTCCGAGCAGTACTTC.

V usage is TRBV3-1 and J usage is TRBJ2-6, with TRBD2 as a possible D gene (6 bases). In germline, CDR1 is LGHDT, CDR2 YNNKEL (reference sequence). Trimming took off 4 bases at V and 4 bases at J, with 14 bases between the two ends. The CDR3 extends over 16 amino acids. CDR3 protein: CASSLALAEGANVLTF. CDR3 bases: TGTGCCAGCAGCCTCGCCTTAGCGGAAGGGGCCAACGTCCTGACTTTC.

J is TRBJ2-1 and V is TRBV12-3 or TRBV12-4; no clear D. The V gene lost 1 base and the J gene lost 9 bases, with 13 bases spanning the gap. The CDR3 totals 14 residues. CDR3 in DNA: TGTGCCAGCAGTTTAGGCCTAGGATACCTTGAGCAGTTCTTC. This translates into CASSLGLGYLEQFF.

The V gene is TRBV5-1, the J gene TRBJ2-7; a possible D gene is TRBD1 (5 bases). Trimming cost V 0 bases and J 9 bases, with 22 bases left between them. Germline CDR1 and CDR2: SGHRS and YFSETQ. The CDR3 is 16 amino acids. The CDR3 reads CASSLGGAGDGLSQYF. DNA for the CDR3: TGCGCCAGCAGCTTGGGGGGCGCTGGAGACGGATTGTCGCAGTACTTC.

This clonotype showed up many times. This sequence joins TRBV6-2 or TRBV6-3 and TRBJ2-1, with unresolved D. V lost 3 bases to trimming and J lost 8 bases, with 5 bases between them. Germline V lookup: CDR1 MNHEY, CDR2 SVGEGT. The CDR3 consists of 11 residues. The CDR3 loop is CASSYPDEQFF. DNA for the CDR3: TGTGCCAGCAGTTATCCGGATGAGCAGTTCTTC.

This clonotype has a handful of counts. This chain joins TRBV7-9 and TRBJ2-2, with a possible D match to TRBD2 (6 bases). The ends were cut back, 6 bases at V and 7 bases at J, with 18 bases in the middle. Germline V gene sequence: CDR1 SEHNR, CDR2 FQNEAQ (reference sequence). This CDR3 region has 15 residues. In nucleotides, the CDR3 is TGTGCCAGCAGGGCGGGATCTACCGATATCGGGGAGCTGTTTTTT. It codes for CASRAGSTDIGELFF.

This sequence joins TRBV6-5 and TRBJ2-1; the D is unclear. The CDR3 is made up of 16 amino acids. V gave up 4 bases and J gave up 3 bases, with 16 bases separating them. Germline CDR1 reads MNHEY; CDR2 reads SVGAGI. CDR3 residues: CASSLTGSILYNEQFF. The CDR3 coding sequence is TGTGCCAGCAGTTTAACCGGGTCCATCCTCTACAATGAGCAGTTCTTC.

V gene TRBV7-2 combines with J gene TRBJ2-7; unclear D gene. The CDR3 covers 14 residues. The germline gives CDR1 SGHTA, CDR2 FQGNSA. Trimming stripped 5 bases from V and 0 bases from J, with 11 bases between. The CDR3 DNA reads TGTGCCAGCAGCAATAGCCTTAGCTCCTACGAGCAGTACTTC. This sequence encodes CASSNSLSSYEQYF.

The chain combines TRBV25-1 with TRBJ2-4; D gene uncertain. CDR1 MGHDK and CDR2 SYGVNS come from the germline V gene. Between the trimmed V and J ends, which lost 3 bases and 5 bases, there was a span of 8 bases. CDR3 length: 13 amino acids. The CDR3 sequence is CASSEAGENIQYF. The CDR3 bases are TGTGCCAGCAGTGAGGCAGGAGAAAACATTCAGTACTTC.

This clonotype was counted ten times or more. This chain uses TRBV5-1 with TRBJ1-5, with D perhaps TRBD1 (6 bases). V lost 0 bases, J lost 7 bases, and 11 bases lay in between. CDR1 is SGHRS, CDR2 YFSETQ, per germline. The CDR3 loop spans 14 amino acids. CDR3 residues: CASSLDLGAQPQHF. The CDR3 nucleotides are TGCGCCAGCAGCTTGGATCTGGGGGCACAGCCCCAGCATTTT.

This clonotype appeared many times. V is TRBV5-1 and J is TRBJ2-3, with a weak D call TRBD2 (6 bases). CDR3 length equals 14 residues. Germline V lookup: CDR1 SGHRS, CDR2 YFSETQ. Trimming took off 7 bases at V and 4 bases at J, with 16 bases between the two ends. CDR3 sequence (DNA): TGCGCCAGCTACGAGACTAGTTCCCCAGATACGCAGTATTTT. It translates to CASYETSSPDTQYF.

This clonotype was found many times. The chain employs TRBV13 and TRBJ2-2, with D hard to call. Germline CDR1 is PRHDT and CDR2 is FYEKMQ (reference sequence). Trimming stripped 4 bases from V and 0 bases from J, with 3 bases between. The CDR3 totals 13 residues. CDR3 sequence: CASSSTNTGELFF. CDR3 sequence (DNA): TGTGCCAGCAGCTCTACGAACACCGGGGAGCTGTTTTTT.

This clonotype was picked up a small number of times. This chain connects TRBV12-3 or TRBV12-4 to TRBJ2-5; 12 bases are shared with TRBD2. The CDR3 totals 15 residues. Losses at the gene ends were 6 bases for V and 4 bases for J; bases not matched to a gene: 6. Written as DNA, the CDR3 is TGTGCCAGCAGGGACACTAGCGGGGGGAGAGAGACCCAGTACTTC. This gives the protein CASRDTSGGRETQYF.

The chain combines TRBV5-1 with TRBJ2-1, with TRBD1 as a possible D gene (7 bases). The CDR3 is 13 residues long. The ends were cut back, 6 bases at V and 7 bases at J, with 14 bases in the middle. In germline, CDR1 is SGHRS, CDR2 YFSETQ. The CDR3 DNA follows: TGCGCCAGCACGGACAGGAGGGTGAATGAGCAGTTCTTC. Its translation: CASTDRRVNEQFF. Based on the CDR3 plus reference TRBV5-1 and TRBJ2-1, the full variable domain is KAGVTQTPRYLIKTRGQQVTLSCSPISGHRSVSWYQQTPGQGLQFLFEYFSETQRNKGNFPGRFSGRQFSNSRSEMNVSTLELGDSALYLCASTDRRVNEQFFGPGTRLTVL.

The gene calls are TRBV6-5 and TRBJ1-3, with D uncertain. Per the germline V gene, CDR1 is MNHEY and CDR2 is SVGAGI. V lost 6 bases and J 4 bases, leaving 4 bases between the germline ends. The CDR3 has 11 residues. The DNA of the CDR3 is TGTGCCAGCAGGCTGGGAAACACCATATATTTT. Its protein product is CASRLGNTIYF.

There are a few counts of this clonotype. The gene calls are TRBV20-1 and TRBJ2-7, with a tentative D call TRBD2 (6 bases). Trimming took off 1 base at V and 4 bases at J, with 14 bases between the two ends. The germline CDR1 and CDR2 sequences are DFQATT and SNEGSKA (reference sequence). CDR3 length: 14 amino acids. Written as DNA, the CDR3 is TGCAGTGCTAGAGTCGGCGGGGAAACATACGAGCAGTACTTC. It yields the protein CSARVGGETYEQYF.

The rearrangement links TRBV7-9 to TRBJ1-1, with 9 bases identical to TRBD1. Trimming removed 3 bases from V and 1 base from J; junction bases left unmatched: 6. Germline lookup yields CDR1 SEHNR and CDR2 FQNEAQ (reference sequence). This CDR3 spans 16 amino acids. CDR3 region: CASSFPQGAGNTEAFF. For the CDR3, the DNA is TGTGCCAGCAGCTTCCCACAGGGGGCTGGGAACACTGAAGCTTTCTTT.

Many counts were recorded for this clonotype. The J gene is TRBJ2-2, the V gene TRBV20-1; D uncertain. This CDR3 is 13 amino acids long. The V gene lost 6 bases and the J gene lost 5 bases, with 13 bases spanning the gap. Germline CDR1 reads DFQATT; CDR2 reads SNEGSKA (reference sequence). CDR3 DNA: TGCAGTGCCAGTGTCCTCGGTACCGGGGAGCTGTTTTTT. Translation gives CSASVLGTGELFF.

This clonotype was picked up a small number of times. This chain connects TRBV29-1 to TRBJ2-7; 8 bases are shared with TRBD1. Unmatched junction bases numbered 13, after V lost 5 bases and J lost 4 bases. CDR3 length equals 15 residues. Germline assignment: CDR1 SQVTM and CDR2 ANQGSEA. CDR3 sequence: CSVKRPGQDIYEQYF. The CDR3 DNA sequence: TGCAGCGTTAAGCGCCCGGGACAGGACATTTACGAGCAGTACTTC.